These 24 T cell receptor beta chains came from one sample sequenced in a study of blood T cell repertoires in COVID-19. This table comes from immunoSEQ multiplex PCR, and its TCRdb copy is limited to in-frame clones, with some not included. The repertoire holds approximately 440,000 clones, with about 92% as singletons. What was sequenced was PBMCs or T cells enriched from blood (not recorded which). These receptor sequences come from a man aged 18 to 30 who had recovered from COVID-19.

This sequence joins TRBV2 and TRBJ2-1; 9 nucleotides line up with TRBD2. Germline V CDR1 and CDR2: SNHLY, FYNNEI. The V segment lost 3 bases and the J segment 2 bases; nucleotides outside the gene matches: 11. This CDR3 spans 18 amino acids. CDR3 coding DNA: TGTGCCAGCAGTGACTTTCCCTTGACTAGCGGAACCTACAATGAGCAGTTCTTC. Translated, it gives CASSDFPLTSGTYNEQFF.

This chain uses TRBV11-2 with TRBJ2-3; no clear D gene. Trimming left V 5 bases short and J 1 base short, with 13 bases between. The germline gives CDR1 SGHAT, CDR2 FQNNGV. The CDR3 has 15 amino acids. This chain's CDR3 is CASSPLSVGTDTQYF. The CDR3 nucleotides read TGTGCCAGCAGCCCCCTAAGCGTGGGCACAGATACGCAGTATTTT.

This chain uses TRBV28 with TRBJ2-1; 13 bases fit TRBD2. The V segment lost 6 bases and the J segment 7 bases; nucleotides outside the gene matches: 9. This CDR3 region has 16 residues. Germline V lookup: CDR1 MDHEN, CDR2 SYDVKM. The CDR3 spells CASSLGLAGVVNEQFF. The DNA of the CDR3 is TGTGCCAGCAGCCTCGGACTAGCGGGAGTTGTTAATGAGCAGTTCTTC.

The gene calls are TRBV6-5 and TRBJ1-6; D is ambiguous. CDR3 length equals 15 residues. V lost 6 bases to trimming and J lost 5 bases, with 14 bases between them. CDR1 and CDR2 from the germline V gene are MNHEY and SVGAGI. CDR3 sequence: CASRGGLGHNSPLHF. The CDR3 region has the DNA TGTGCCAGCAGGGGAGGGCTAGGGCATAATTCACCCCTCCACTTT.

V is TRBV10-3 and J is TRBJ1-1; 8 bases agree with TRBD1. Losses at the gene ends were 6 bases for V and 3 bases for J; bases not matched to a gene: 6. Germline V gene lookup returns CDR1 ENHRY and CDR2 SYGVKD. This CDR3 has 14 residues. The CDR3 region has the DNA TGTGCCATCAGCGACAGGGGTACCGACACTGAAGCTTTCTTT. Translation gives CAISDRGTDTEAFF.

The CDR3 sequence is CASSLGLYYEQYF. As DNA, the CDR3 is TGTGCCAGCAGCTTAGGGCTTTACTACGAGCAGTACTTC. The chain links TRBV11-1 to TRBJ2-7; the D is unclear. The germline V and J ends were trimmed by 1 base and 3 bases, with 7 bases remaining between them. CDR3 length: 13 residues. Germline CDR1 SGHAT, CDR2 FQDESV (reference sequence).

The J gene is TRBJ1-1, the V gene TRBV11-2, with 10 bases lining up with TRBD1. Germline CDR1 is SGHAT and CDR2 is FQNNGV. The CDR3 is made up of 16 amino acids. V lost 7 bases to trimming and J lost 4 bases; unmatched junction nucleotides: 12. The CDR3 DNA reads TGTGCCAGCATCCCACCCTGGGACAGGGGAAGCACTGAAGCTTTCTTT. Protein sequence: CASIPPWDRGSTEAFF.

CDR3 coding DNA: TGTGCCTGGAGTATTAGGACTAGCGTTAGTGAGCAGTTCTTC. Translating it yields CAWSIRTSVSEQFF. The rearrangement links TRBV30 to TRBJ2-1; 9 nucleotides line up with TRBD2. Germline loops: CDR1 GTSNPN, CDR2 SVGIG (reference sequence). The CDR3 runs to 14 residues. The J segment lost 9 bases and the V segment lost 2 bases, leaving 8 bases of the junction unmatched. Full variable domain (remainder filled in from reference TRBV30 and TRBJ2-1): SQTIHQWPATLVQPVGSPLSLECTVEGTSNPNLYWYRQAAGRGLQLLFYSVGIGQISSEVPQNLSASRPQDRQFILSSKKLLLSDSGFYLCAWSIRTSVSEQFFGPGTRLTVL.

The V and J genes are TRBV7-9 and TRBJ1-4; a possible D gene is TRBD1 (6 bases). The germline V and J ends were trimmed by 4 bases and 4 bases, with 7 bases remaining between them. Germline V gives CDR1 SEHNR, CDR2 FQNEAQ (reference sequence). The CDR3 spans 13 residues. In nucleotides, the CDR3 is TGTGCCAGCAGCTGGACAGATAATGAAAAACTGTTTTTT. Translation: CASSWTDNEKLFF.

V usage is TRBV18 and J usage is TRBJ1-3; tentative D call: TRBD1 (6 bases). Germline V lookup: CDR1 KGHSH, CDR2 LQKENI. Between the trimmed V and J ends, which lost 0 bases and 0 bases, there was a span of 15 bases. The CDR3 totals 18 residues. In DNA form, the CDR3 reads TGTGCCAGCTCACCACCCGGACAGTCCTATAGCTCTGGAAACACCATATATTTT. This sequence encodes CASSPPGQSYSSGNTIYF. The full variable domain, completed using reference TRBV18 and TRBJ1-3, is NAGVMQNPRHLVRRRGQEARLRCSPMKGHSHVYWYRQLPEEGLKFMVYLQKENIIDESGMPKERFSAEFPKEGPSILRIQQVVRGDSAAYFCASSPPGQSYSSGNTIYFGEGSWLTVV.

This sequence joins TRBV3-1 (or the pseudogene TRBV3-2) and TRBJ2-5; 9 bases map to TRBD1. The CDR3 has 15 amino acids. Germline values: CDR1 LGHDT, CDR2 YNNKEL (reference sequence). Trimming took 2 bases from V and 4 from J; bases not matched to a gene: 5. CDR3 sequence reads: CASSQTGGWGETQYF. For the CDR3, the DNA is TGTGCCAGCAGCCAAACAGGGGGCTGGGGAGAGACCCAGTACTTC.

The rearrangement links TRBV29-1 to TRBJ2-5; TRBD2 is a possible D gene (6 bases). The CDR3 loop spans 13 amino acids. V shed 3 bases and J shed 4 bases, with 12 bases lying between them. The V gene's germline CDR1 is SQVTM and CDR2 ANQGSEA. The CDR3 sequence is CSVDYGRGETQYF. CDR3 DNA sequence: TGCAGCGTTGATTACGGGCGGGGAGAGACCCAGTACTTC.

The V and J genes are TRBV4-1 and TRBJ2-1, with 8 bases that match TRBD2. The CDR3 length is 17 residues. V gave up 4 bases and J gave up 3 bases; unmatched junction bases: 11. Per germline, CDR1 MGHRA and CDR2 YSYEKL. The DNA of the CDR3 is TGCGCCAGCAGCCGGACTGTTAGCGGGGAGTACTACAATGAGCAGTTCTTC. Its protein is CASSRTVSGEYYNEQFF.

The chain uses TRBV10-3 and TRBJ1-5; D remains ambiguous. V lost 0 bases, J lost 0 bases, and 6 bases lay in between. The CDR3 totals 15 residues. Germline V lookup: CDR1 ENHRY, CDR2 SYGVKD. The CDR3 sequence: CAISESRNSNQPQHF. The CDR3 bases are TGTGCCATCAGTGAGTCGAGGAATAGCAATCAGCCCCAGCATTTT.

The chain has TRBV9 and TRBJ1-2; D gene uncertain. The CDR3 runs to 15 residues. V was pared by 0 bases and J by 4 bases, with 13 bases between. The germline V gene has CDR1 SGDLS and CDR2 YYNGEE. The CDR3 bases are TGTGCCAGCAGCGTAGACGGGGTTGGGTCCTATGGCTACACCTTC. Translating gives CASSVDGVGSYGYTF.

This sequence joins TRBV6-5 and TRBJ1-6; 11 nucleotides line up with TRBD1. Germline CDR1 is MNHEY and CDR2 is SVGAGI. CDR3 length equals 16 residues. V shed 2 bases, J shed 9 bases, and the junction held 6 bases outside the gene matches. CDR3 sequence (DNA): TGTGCCAGCAGTTACCAGGGACAGGGGGTGGGTTCACCCCTCCACTTT. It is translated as CASSYQGQGVGSPLHF.

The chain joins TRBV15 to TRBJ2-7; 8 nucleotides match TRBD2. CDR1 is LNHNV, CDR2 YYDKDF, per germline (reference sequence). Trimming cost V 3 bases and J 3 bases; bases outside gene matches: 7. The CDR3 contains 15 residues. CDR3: CATSRAGGGNYEQYF. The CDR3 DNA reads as TGTGCCACCAGCAGGGCGGGAGGAGGAAACTACGAGCAGTACTTC.

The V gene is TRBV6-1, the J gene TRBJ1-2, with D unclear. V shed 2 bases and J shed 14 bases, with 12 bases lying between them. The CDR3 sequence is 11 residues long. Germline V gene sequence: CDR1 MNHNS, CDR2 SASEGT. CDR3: CASSESIGSTF. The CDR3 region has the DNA TGTGCCAGCAGTGAATCGATTGGCAGTACCTTC.

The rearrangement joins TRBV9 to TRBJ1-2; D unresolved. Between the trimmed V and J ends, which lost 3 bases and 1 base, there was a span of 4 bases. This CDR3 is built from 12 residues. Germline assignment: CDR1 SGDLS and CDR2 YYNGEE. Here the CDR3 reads CASSGVNYGYTF. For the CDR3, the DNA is TGTGCCAGCAGCGGCGTTAACTATGGCTACACCTTC.

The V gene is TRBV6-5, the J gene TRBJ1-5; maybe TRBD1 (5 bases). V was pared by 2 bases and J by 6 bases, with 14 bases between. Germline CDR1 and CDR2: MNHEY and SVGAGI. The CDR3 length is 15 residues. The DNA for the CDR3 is TGTGCCAGCAGTTACGCAAGGGGTGGTGGTCAGCCCCAGCATTTT. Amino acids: CASSYARGGGQPQHF.

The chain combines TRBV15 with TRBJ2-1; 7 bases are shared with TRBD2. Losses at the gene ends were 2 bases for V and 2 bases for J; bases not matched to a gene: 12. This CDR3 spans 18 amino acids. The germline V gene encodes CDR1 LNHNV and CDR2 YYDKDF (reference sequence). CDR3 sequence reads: CATSRPPSGKGTYNEQFF. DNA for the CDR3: TGTGCCACCAGCAGACCCCCGAGCGGGAAGGGGACCTACAATGAGCAGTTCTTC.

The CDR3 nucleotides read TGTGCCAGCAGCTTGATTGGGCAGAAGAACACTGAAGCTTTCTTT. It is translated as CASSLIGQKNTEAFF. The genes are TRBV5-4 and TRBJ1-1; the D is unclear. Germline lookup yields CDR1 SGHNT and CDR2 YYREEE (reference sequence). The CDR3 extends over 15 amino acids. Trimming took off 1 base at V and 1 base at J, with 11 bases between the two ends.

The CDR3 loop reads CASSTGGTNTEAFF. For the CDR3, the DNA is TGTGCCAGCTCAACAGGGGGCACGAACACTGAAGCTTTCTTT. V is TRBV5-4 and J is TRBJ1-1; 9 bases fit TRBD1. Trimming at V came to 7 bases and at J to 1 base, leaving 5 bases not matched to a gene. Germline CDR1 reads SGHNT; CDR2 reads YYREEE (reference sequence). There are 14 residues in the CDR3.

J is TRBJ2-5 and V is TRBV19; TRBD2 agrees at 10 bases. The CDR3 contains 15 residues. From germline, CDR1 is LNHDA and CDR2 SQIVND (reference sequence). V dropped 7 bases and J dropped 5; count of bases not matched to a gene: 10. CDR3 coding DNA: TGTGCCAGTACCCCCACCCTAGCGGGAGCTGAGACCCAGTACTTC. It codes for CASTPTLAGAETQYF.